The rows below give T cell receptor beta chains drawn from one sample of a study of blood T cell repertoires in COVID-19. Sequencing used immunoSEQ multiplex PCR; TCRdb keeps in-frame clones, though not all of them. The sample lists more than 150,000 clones, nearly 80% occurring once. The sequenced sample was PBMCs or T cells enriched from blood (not recorded which). The receptors were sampled from a man in his 60s who had been exposed to COVID-19. CDR3s include the opening cysteine and the closing phenylalanine or tryptophan. The order of the fields is J gene, V gene, D gene, clone size, CDR3 DNA, CDR3 protein. A D gene is named only where the DNA matches it firmly. Expanded clones are given a class, and other clones once, few, many or no size at all.

J: TRBJ2-7; V: TRBV6-5; D: -; size: -; DNA: TGTGCCAGCAGCCGGACACCCTACGAGCAGTACTTC; CDR3: CASSRTPYEQYF
J: TRBJ1-2; V: TRBV5-5; D: -; size: -; DNA: TGTGCCAGCAGCTTGGAGGGACAAATATACTCCGGCTACACCTTC; CDR3: CASSLEGQIYSGYTF
J: TRBJ2-7; V: TRBV2; D: -; size: -; DNA: TGTGCCAGCAGCCTGAGCTATTACGAGCAGTACTTC; CDR3: CASSLSYYEQYF
J: TRBJ2-1; V: TRBV19; D: TRBD2; size: -; DNA: TGTGCCAGTAACAAGGCTAGCGGGAGTTGGGAGCTCAATGAGCAGTTCTTC; CDR3: CASNKASGSWELNEQFF
J: TRBJ2-3; V: TRBV11-2; D: TRBD1; size: -; DNA: TGTGCCAGCCAGAAACAGGGGGCAAGCACAGATACGCAGTATTTT; CDR3: CASQKQGASTDTQYF
J: TRBJ1-4; V: TRBV2; D: -; size: -; DNA: TGTGCCAGCAGTATACAGGGAGTGGGGGATGAAAAACTGTTTTTT; CDR3: CASSIQGVGDEKLFF
J: TRBJ2-4; V: TRBV6-1; D: -; size: -; DNA: TGTGCCAGCAGTGAACCTGCAGGGATGGCCAAAAACATTCAGTACTTC; CDR3: CASSEPAGMAKNIQYF
J: TRBJ2-5; V: TRBV3-1/TRBV3-2; D: -; size: -; DNA: TGTGCCAGCAGCCAAGATATGGTTGCGTACCAAGAGACCCAGTACTTC; CDR3: CASSQDMVAYQETQYF
J: TRBJ2-6; V: TRBV5-1; D: -; size: -; DNA: TGCGCCAGCAGCCAGGGCCCAGTCACTGGGGCCAACGTCCTGACTTTC; CDR3: CASSQGPVTGANVLTF
J: TRBJ2-1; V: TRBV6-2/TRBV6-3; D: -; size: -; DNA: TGTGCCAGCAGCGACCTTTACGGGGAAAATGAGCAGTTCTTC; CDR3: CASSDLYGENEQFF
J: TRBJ2-7; V: TRBV21-1; D: -; size: -; DNA: TGTGCCAGCAGCGGACGGGGTCCTGCCCTCGAGCAGTACTTC; CDR3: CASSGRGPALEQYF
J: TRBJ2-3; V: TRBV28; D: -; size: -; DNA: TGTGCCAGCAGTTTACTAGGGAGTACGCAGTATTTT; CDR3: CASSLLGSTQYF
J: TRBJ2-3; V: TRBV9; D: -; size: -; DNA: TGTGCCAGCAGCCCAGATACAGATACGCAGTATTTT; CDR3: CASSPDTDTQYF
J: TRBJ2-2; V: TRBV19; D: TRBD2; size: -; DNA: TGTGCCAGTAGTATAGTTAGCGGGGTAACCGGGGAGCTGTTTTTT; CDR3: CASSIVSGVTGELFF
J: TRBJ1-1; V: TRBV29-1; D: TRBD1; size: few; DNA: TGCAGCGTGCAATCACAGGGGGCACTGAACACTGAAGCTTTCTTT; CDR3: CSVQSQGALNTEAFF
J: TRBJ1-3; V: TRBV15; D: -; size: few; DNA: TGTGCCACCAGCAGAGTTCTCGGGAACACCATATATTTT; CDR3: CATSRVLGNTIYF
J: TRBJ1-2; V: TRBV28; D: -; size: -; DNA: TGTGCCAGCAGTCGAGCAGGGAATTCAGATGGCTACACCTTC; CDR3: CASSRAGNSDGYTF
J: TRBJ2-2; V: TRBV27; D: TRBD2; size: few; DNA: TGTGCCAGCAGTTCACCGACTAGCGGGAGGTGGGAGCTGTTTTTT; CDR3: CASSSPTSGRWELFF
J: TRBJ1-2; V: TRBV28; D: TRBD1; size: -; DNA: TGTGCCAGCAGTGTATACAGGGGGGGCTACACCTTC; CDR3: CASSVYRGGYTF
J: TRBJ2-3; V: TRBV7-2; D: -; size: once; DNA: TGTGCCAGCAGCGCTCGCGGGTATACTAGCACAGATACGCAGTATTTT; CDR3: CASSARGYTSTDTQYF
J: TRBJ2-5; V: TRBV7-8; D: -; size: -; DNA: TGTGCCAGCAGCTTTTGGTTCCAGGGTCAAGAGACCCAGTACTTC; CDR3: CASSFWFQGQETQYF
J: TRBJ2-1; V: TRBV7-9; D: TRBD2; size: -; DNA: TGTGCCAGCAGCTTAGCGGGAGGGCTTGAGCAGTTCTTC; CDR3: CASSLAGGLEQFF
J: TRBJ2-3; V: TRBV19; D: TRBD2; size: -; DNA: TGTGCCAGTAGTATTGGGACTAGCGGAGGCACAGATACGCAGTATTTT; CDR3: CASSIGTSGGTDTQYF
J: TRBJ2-3; V: TRBV11-3; D: -; size: -; DNA: TGTGCCAGCAGCGCAAAGCGGATTAGCACAGATACGCAGTATTTT; CDR3: CASSAKRISTDTQYF
J: TRBJ2-1; V: TRBV4-3; D: -; size: -; DNA: TGCGCCAGCAGCCGCCTCAGATCCTACAATGAGCAGTTCTTC; CDR3: CASSRLRSYNEQFF
J: TRBJ1-1; V: TRBV10-1; D: -; size: once; DNA: TGCGCCAGCAATCGAGGGGGGGACACTGAAGCTTTCTTT; CDR3: CASNRGGDTEAFF
J: TRBJ2-7; V: TRBV7-2; D: -; size: -; DNA: TGTGCCAGCAGCTTAGCGCAGGGGATCCACGAGCAGTACTTC; CDR3: CASSLAQGIHEQYF
J: TRBJ2-2; V: TRBV6-5; D: TRBD2; size: -; DNA: TGTGCCACCGGACTAGCGGGAGTTCGTACCGGGGAGCTGTTTTTT; CDR3: CATGLAGVRTGELFF
J: TRBJ1-1; V: TRBV14; D: -; size: -; DNA: TGTGCCAGCAGCCAAGATAGTGGGTGGAGGCCAGCTTTCTTT; CDR3: CASSQDSGWRPAFF
J: TRBJ2-2; V: TRBV15; D: -; size: few; DNA: TGTGCCACCAGTCGGAGAGAGGACACCGGGGAGCTGTTTTTT; CDR3: CATSRREDTGELFF
J: TRBJ2-1; V: TRBV7-9; D: -; size: -; DNA: TGTGCCAGCAGCTTAGACACAGGTATTAGGAGGTTCTTC; CDR3: CASSLDTGIRRFF
J: TRBJ1-2; V: TRBV2; D: TRBD1; size: -; DNA: TGTGCCAGCAGTGGAGTCCCGGGACAGGATCGACGGGGCTACACCTTC; CDR3: CASSGVPGQDRRGYTF
J: TRBJ2-5; V: TRBV29-1; D: TRBD1; size: -; DNA: TGCAGCGTTGAGGCAGGGGGTGAGACCCAGTACTTC; CDR3: CSVEAGGETQYF
J: TRBJ2-3; V: TRBV20-1; D: TRBD2; size: once; DNA: TGCAGTGCTAGTGGACTAGCGGTGAGCACAGATACGCAGTATTTT; CDR3: CSASGLAVSTDTQYF
J: TRBJ1-5; V: TRBV2; D: TRBD1; size: -; DNA: TGTGCCAGCAAGGGGGACAGGGGTATCAGGGGAGGTCAGCCCCAGCATTTT; CDR3: CASKGDRGIRGGQPQHF
J: TRBJ2-1; V: TRBV7-2; D: TRBD2; size: few; DNA: TGTGCCAGCAGCTTAAACCCGCCCTTACTAGCGGGAGGTAATGAGCAGTTCTTC; CDR3: CASSLNPPLLAGGNEQFF
J: TRBJ1-4; V: TRBV9; D: -; size: few; DNA: TGTGCCAGCAGCGTAGGAACAGCAACTAATGAAAAACTGTTTTTT; CDR3: CASSVGTATNEKLFF
J: TRBJ1-2; V: TRBV7-2; D: TRBD1; size: -; DNA: TGTGCCAGCAGCCTCGGGGGACAGGGCAACTATGGCTACACCTTC; CDR3: CASSLGGQGNYGYTF
J: TRBJ1-3; V: TRBV7-9; D: -; size: -; DNA: TGTGCCAGCAGCAGCGGTAACAGAGAGATCTCTGGAAACACCATATATTTT; CDR3: CASSSGNREISGNTIYF
J: TRBJ1-4; V: TRBV11-3; D: -; size: -; DNA: TGTGCCAGCAGCTTAGGACTCAAAGAGGTGGAAAAACTGTTTTTT; CDR3: CASSLGLKEVEKLFF
J: TRBJ1-2; V: TRBV5-1; D: TRBD1; size: -; DNA: TGCGCCAGCAGCTTGGAGGGGACAGACTATGGCTACACCTTC; CDR3: CASSLEGTDYGYTF
J: TRBJ2-1; V: TRBV5-1; D: TRBD2; size: once; DNA: TGCGCCAGCAGCTTAGGGACTATACACAATGAGCAGTTCTTC; CDR3: CASSLGTIHNEQFF
J: TRBJ1-2; V: TRBV7-2; D: -; size: -; DNA: TGTGCCAGCAGCTTGGGGCAGAGCTATGGCTACACCTTC; CDR3: CASSLGQSYGYTF
J: TRBJ2-7; V: TRBV9; D: TRBD1; size: once; DNA: TGTGCCAGCAGCTGGACAGGGGACTCCTACGAGCAGTACTTC; CDR3: CASSWTGDSYEQYF
J: TRBJ1-5; V: TRBV28; D: -; size: few; DNA: TGTGCCAGCAGTTTAGACAGGCGAGATCAGCCCCAGCATTTT; CDR3: CASSLDRRDQPQHF
J: TRBJ1-2; V: TRBV6-1; D: -; size: -; DNA: TGTGCCAGCAGTGAAGGACGTGGGGCAACGGACTATGGCTACACCTTC; CDR3: CASSEGRGATDYGYTF
J: TRBJ1-2; V: TRBV24-1; D: TRBD1; size: -; DNA: TGTGCCACCAGTGATCCAACCGGACAGGGGGCGAACTATGGCTACACCTTC; CDR3: CATSDPTGQGANYGYTF
J: TRBJ1-5; V: TRBV24-1; D: TRBD1; size: -; DNA: TGTGCCACCAGTGATCCTACAGGGGCTGATCAGCCCCAGCATTTT; CDR3: CATSDPTGADQPQHF
J: TRBJ1-4; V: TRBV28; D: TRBD1; size: -; DNA: TGTGCCAGCAGTCAGTCCGGACAGGGATCTCGGGAAAAACTGTTTTTT; CDR3: CASSQSGQGSREKLFF
J: TRBJ1-4; V: TRBV3-1/TRBV3-2; D: -; size: -; DNA: TGTGCCAGCAGCCCGATCTTGGAGGTCGAAAAACTGTTTTTT; CDR3: CASSPILEVEKLFF
J: TRBJ1-6; V: TRBV30; D: -; size: -; DNA: TGTGCTGTAACTCGGGCACAGGGCGGTTCACCCCTCCACTTT; CDR3: CAVTRAQGGSPLHF